This T cell receptor (beta chain) was captured in a study of CXCR3-negative and CXCR3-positive naive CD8 T cells. Overall study results and limits: Comparison of naive cells showed more hydrophobic TRB CDR3s in CXCR3-positive than in CXCR3-negative naive cells. In both naive subsets diversity was comparably high, whereas memory CD8+ cells showed much lower diversity.

Libraries of TRB cDNA were made by 5' RACE and carried UMIs. One entry per CDR3 protein, without DNA, is what TCRdb gives after re-calling the 5' RACE reads. Recorded here are 150,000 to 180,000 distinct CDR3 sequences; the top ten clones represent 0.45% to 0.6%. Concerning this clonotype: Its antigen is currently unknown.

The CDR3 sequence is 17 residues long. Germline values: CDR1 SEHNR, CDR2 FQNEAQ (reference sequence). The chain is built from TRBV7-9 and TRBJ2-5; the D call from TCRdb, TRBD1, cannot be confirmed without DNA. This TCR derives from a human donor in good health. Some clones in this sample may be carry-over from other donors' samples. The sequenced material came from naive CXCR3+ CD8+ T cells from blood. Subset in this sample: CD45RO-CCR7+CD27+CD95- naive CD8+ T cells expressing CXCR3 (TNR3+). CDR3 sequence: CASSSHRKGGVSETQYF.